This T cell receptor beta chain was identified in a study of T cell repertoires in cytomegalovirus infection. Broader study findings: Summed frequency of shared TCR beta families picked out CMV carriers who also had the relevant HLA.

TCRdb processed the reads anew with MiXCR; each CDR3 protein has one entry. The sample shows 750,000 to 950,000 distinct CDR3 sequences, 25% to 35% of them seen only once. Comments on this clonotype: Its specificity is unknown.

The germline V gene encodes CDR1 MGHRA and CDR2 YSYEKL. The CDR3 is made up of 17 amino acids. V dropped 6 bases and J dropped 0; count of bases not matched to a gene: 9. The chain carries TRBV4-1 and TRBJ2-3, with 10 nucleotides matching TRBD2. This material consisted of cultured CD8+ T cells from PBMCs, taken from culture after CMV antigen stimulation. This receptor was obtained from a human donor in good health (CMV status not recorded). Some clones in this sample may be carry-over from other donors' samples. CDR3 nucleotide sequence: TGCGCCAGCAGGGGGACTAGCGCAGCCTTAAGCACAGATACGCAGTATTTT. It is translated as CASRGTSAALSTDTQYF.